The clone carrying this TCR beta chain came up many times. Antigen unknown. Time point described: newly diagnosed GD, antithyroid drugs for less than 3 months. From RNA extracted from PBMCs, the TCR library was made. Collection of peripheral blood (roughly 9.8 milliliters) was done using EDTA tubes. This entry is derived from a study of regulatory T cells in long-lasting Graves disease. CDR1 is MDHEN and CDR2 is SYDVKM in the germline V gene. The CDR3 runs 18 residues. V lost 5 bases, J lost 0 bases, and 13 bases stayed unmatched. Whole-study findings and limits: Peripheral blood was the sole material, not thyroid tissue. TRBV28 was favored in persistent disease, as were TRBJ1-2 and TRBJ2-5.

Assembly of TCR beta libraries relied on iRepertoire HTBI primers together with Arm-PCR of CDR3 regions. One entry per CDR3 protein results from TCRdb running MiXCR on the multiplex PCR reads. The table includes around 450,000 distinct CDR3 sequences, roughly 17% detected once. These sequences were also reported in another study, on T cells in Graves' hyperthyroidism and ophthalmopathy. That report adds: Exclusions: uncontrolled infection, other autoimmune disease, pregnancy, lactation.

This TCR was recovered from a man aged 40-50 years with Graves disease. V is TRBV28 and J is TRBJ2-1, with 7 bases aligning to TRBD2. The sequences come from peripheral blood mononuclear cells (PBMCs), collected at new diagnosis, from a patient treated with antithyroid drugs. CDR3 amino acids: CASSLQPRSGPSYNEQFF. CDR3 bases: TGTGCCAGCAGTCTTCAACCTCGTAGCGGGCCCTCCTACAATGAGCAGTTCTTC.